This T cell receptor beta chain appears in the sequencing data of a study of blood T cell repertoires in COVID-19. About the research overall: Both acute and convalescent COVID-19 samples were obtained from the United States, Italy and Spain. In each case, the material was cDNA or gDNA derived from T cells, B-cell-depleted T cells, or PBMCs.

Profiled with immunoSEQ multiplex PCR; TCRdb holds only in-frame clones, not every one. The profile shows fewer than 200,000 clones, roughly 86% of them singletons. V was pared by 4 bases and J by 7 bases, with 6 bases of the junction left unmatched. CDR1 and CDR2 from the germline V gene are SEHNR and FQNEAQ (reference sequence). CDR3 length: 14 amino acids. Sequencing input: peripheral blood. The V and J genes are TRBV7-9 and TRBJ1-5; 8 bases match TRBD1. The TCR was taken from a man in his forties with active or convalescent COVID-19. CDR3 loop: CASSSGQGGQPQHF. The CDR3 DNA reads TGTGCCAGCAGCTCCGGACAGGGAGGGCAGCCCCAGCATTTT.